This T cell receptor beta chain was recorded in a study of technical replicates of blood from a few donors. TCRdb's copy holds only in-frame clones and misses some; the assay was immunoSEQ multiplex PCR. The sample lists more than 75,000 clones, roughly 85% occurring once. The CDR3 extends over 14 amino acids. Per germline, CDR1 SGHTA and CDR2 FQGTGA. The ends were cut back, 5 bases at V and 0 bases at J, with 9 bases in the middle. The gene calls are TRBV7-3 and TRBJ2-3; no reliable D call. Sequenced material: PBMCs. The receptor comes from a human donor in good health. Some clones in this sample may be carry-over from other donors' samples. CDR3 amino acids: CASSPTASTDTQYF. The CDR3 coding sequence is TGTGCCAGCAGCCCAACAGCTAGCACAGATACGCAGTATTTT.